This T cell receptor beta chain derives from a study of beta chain features in type 1 diabetes. Study-wide results and limits: In every one of the four CD4+ subsets, TCRB CDR3s were moderately but significantly shorter in Type 1 diabetes patients. For patients and controls alike, PCR might favor shorter templates to the same degree.

CDR1 SGHTA and CDR2 FQGNSA come from the germline V gene. The CDR3 totals 14 residues. V lost 1 base, J lost 5 bases, and 11 bases lay in between. Sorting with CD45RO/CCR7/CD25/CD127/CD95/CD27 yielded naive, central memory, regulatory and stem-like memory CD4+ cells. With regard to this clone: Its target is not known.

Every isolated RNA sample was fully reverse transcribed, so sequencing captured expressed TCRB transcripts. Clones were read by immunoSEQ multiplex PCR, and TCRdb kept only the in-frame ones, dropping some. Of over 150,000 clones listed, 10% were seen once; the top ten hold roughly 0.5%. The V call is TRBV7-2, the J call TRBJ2-5; D might be TRBD1 (5 bases). The source of this sequence is a man between 25 and 39 years old with type 1 diabetes. Sequenced sample: central memory CD4+ T cells from blood. CDR3 in DNA: TGTGCCAGCAGCTTAGGGGCAGGGAAGGAGACCCAGTACTTC. Encoded protein: CASSLGAGKETQYF.